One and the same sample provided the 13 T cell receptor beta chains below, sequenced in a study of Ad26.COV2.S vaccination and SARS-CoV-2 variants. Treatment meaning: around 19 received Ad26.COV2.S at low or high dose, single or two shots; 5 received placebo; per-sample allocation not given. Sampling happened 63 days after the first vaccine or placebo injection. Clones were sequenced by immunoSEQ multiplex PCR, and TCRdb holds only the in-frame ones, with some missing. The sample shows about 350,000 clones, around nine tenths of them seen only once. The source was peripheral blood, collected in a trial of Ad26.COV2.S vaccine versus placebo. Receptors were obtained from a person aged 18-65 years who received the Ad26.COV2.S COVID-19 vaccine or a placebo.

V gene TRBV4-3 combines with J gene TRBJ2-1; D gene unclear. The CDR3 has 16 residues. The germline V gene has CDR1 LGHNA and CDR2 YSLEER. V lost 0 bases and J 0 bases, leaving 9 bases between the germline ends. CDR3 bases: TGCGCCAGCAGCCAAGATCGGGCAGACTCCTACAATGAGCAGTTCTTC. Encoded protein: CASSQDRADSYNEQFF.

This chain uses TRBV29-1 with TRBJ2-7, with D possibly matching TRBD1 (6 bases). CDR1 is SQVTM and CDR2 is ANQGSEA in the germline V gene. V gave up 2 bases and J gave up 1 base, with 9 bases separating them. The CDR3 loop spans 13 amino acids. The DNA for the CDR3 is TGCAGCGTTGAAAAGACAGGTTCCTACGAGCAGTACTTC. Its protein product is CSVEKTGSYEQYF.

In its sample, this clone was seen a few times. In nucleotides, the CDR3 is TGTGCCAGCAGTGAACGGGGTTACGAGCAGTACTTC. This gives the protein CASSERGYEQYF. The rearrangement links TRBV2 to TRBJ2-7, with a weak D call TRBD2 (5 bases). CDR3 length equals 12 residues. The germline V and J ends were trimmed by 2 bases and 4 bases, with 6 bases remaining between them. Germline lookup yields CDR1 SNHLY and CDR2 FYNNEI.

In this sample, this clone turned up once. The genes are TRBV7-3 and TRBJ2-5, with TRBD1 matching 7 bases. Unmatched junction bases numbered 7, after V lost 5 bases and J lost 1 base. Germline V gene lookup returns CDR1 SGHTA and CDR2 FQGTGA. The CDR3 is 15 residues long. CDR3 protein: CASSRGGGPQETQYF. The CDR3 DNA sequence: TGTGCCAGCAGCCGAGGGGGCGGGCCCCAAGAGACCCAGTACTTC.

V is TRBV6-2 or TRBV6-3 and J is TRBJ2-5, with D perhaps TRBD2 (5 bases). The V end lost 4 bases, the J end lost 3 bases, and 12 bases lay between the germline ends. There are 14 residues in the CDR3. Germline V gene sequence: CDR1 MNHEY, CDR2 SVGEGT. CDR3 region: CASSSPLAKETQYF. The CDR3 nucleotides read TGTGCCAGCAGTTCCCCCCTAGCCAAAGAGACCCAGTACTTC.

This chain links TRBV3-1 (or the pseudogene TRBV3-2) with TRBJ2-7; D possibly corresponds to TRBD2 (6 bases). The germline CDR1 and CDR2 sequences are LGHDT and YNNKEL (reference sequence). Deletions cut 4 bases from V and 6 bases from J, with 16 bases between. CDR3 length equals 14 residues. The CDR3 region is CASSRGSGKGEQYF. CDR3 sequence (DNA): TGTGCCAGCAGCCGGGGTAGCGGCAAGGGCGAGCAGTACTTC.

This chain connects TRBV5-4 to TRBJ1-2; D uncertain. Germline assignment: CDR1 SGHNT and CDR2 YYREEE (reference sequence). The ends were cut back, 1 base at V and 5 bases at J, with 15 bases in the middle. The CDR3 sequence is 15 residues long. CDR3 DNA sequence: TGTGCCAGCAGCTTGTTTTTTGCAGGAGAGTATGGCTACACCTTC. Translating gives CASSLFFAGEYGYTF.

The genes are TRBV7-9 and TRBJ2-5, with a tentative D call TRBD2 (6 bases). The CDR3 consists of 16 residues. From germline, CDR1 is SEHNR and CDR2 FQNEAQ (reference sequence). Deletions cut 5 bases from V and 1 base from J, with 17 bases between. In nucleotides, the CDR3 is TGTGCCAGCAGCAAAGGGACTGGCGCCCTCCAAGAGACCCAGTACTTC. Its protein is CASSKGTGALQETQYF.

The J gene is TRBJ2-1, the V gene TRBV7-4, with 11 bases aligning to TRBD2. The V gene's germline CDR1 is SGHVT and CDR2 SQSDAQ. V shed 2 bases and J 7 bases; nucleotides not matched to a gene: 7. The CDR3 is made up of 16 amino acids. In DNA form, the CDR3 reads TGTGCCAGCAGCTTAAGGGTAGCGGGAGGGAATAATGAGCAGTTCTTC. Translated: CASSLRVAGGNNEQFF.

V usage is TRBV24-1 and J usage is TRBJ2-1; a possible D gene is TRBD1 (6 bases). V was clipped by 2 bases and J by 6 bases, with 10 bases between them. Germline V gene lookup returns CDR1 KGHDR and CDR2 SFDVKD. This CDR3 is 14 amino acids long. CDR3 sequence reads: CATSDWATGNEQFF. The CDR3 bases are TGTGCCACCAGTGATTGGGCGACAGGCAATGAGCAGTTCTTC.

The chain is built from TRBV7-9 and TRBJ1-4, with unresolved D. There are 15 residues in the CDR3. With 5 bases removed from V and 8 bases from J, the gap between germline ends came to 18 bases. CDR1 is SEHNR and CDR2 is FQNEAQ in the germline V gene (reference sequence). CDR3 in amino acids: CASSPAQWGGEKLFF. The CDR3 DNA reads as TGTGCCAGCAGCCCCGCCCAGTGGGGTGGCGAAAAACTGTTTTTT.

The DNA of the CDR3 is TGCGCCAGCAGCCAGGCCTTAGCGGGAGGAGTAACAGATACGCAGTATTTT. It specifies CASSQALAGGVTDTQYF. V is TRBV4-3 and J is TRBJ2-3; 10 bases agree with TRBD2. The CDR3 spans 17 residues. Germline V gene sequence: CDR1 LGHNA, CDR2 YSLEER. V gave up 3 bases and J gave up 3 bases; unmatched junction bases: 9.

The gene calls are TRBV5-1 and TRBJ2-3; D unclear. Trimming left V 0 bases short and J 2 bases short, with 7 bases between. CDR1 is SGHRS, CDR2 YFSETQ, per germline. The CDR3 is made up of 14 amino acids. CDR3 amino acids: CASSLVPTTDTQYF. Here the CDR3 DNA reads TGCGCCAGCAGCTTGGTACCGACCACAGATACGCAGTATTTT.